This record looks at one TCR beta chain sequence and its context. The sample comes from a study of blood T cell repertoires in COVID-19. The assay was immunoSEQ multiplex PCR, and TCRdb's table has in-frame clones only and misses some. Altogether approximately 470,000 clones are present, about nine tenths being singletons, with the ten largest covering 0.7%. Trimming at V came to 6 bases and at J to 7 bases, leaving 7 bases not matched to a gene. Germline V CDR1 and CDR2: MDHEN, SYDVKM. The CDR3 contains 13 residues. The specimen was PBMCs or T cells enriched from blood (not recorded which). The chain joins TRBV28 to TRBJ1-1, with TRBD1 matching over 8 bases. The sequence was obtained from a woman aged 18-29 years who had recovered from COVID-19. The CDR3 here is CASRDGQGLEAFF. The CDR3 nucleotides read TGTGCCAGCAGGGACGGACAGGGACTTGAAGCTTTCTTT.